These 8 T cell receptor beta chains originate from one sample sequenced in a study of response to subunit inactivated influenza vaccine. TCRdb used MiXCR to reprocess the RT-PCR reads, holding one entry per CDR3 protein. The top ten clones hold 2.8% of a sample with roughly 550,000 distinct CDR3 sequences, approximately 22% of them seen once. The sample was also reused in another study, on T cells expressing NK-cell markers. Per that study: Making the TCR beta cDNA relied on 5'RACE template switching with UMIs.

The sequences come from CD4+ T cells sorted from PBMCs, collected 12 days after vaccination. The receptors derive from a man aged 45 to 65 who received an inactivated influenza vaccine.

This clonotype has a handful of counts. The V gene is TRBV6-6, the J gene TRBJ1-5; D uncertain. V lost 2 bases, J lost 7 bases, and 3 bases lay in between. Germline V gives CDR1 MNHNY, CDR2 SVGAGI (reference sequence). The CDR3 covers 11 residues. CDR3 residues: CASSYEQPQHF. The CDR3 DNA is TGTGCCAGCAGTTACGAACAGCCCCAGCATTTT.

The chain employs TRBV6-1 and TRBJ2-4, with a possible D match to TRBD1 (7 bases). Germline CDR1 and CDR2: MNHNS and SASEGT. This CDR3 has 18 amino acids. Trimming pared 6 bases from V and 0 bases from J, leaving 21 bases between. The CDR3 protein is CASRGQEGQKLAKNIQYF. The CDR3, as DNA: TGTGCCAGCAGAGGACAGGAGGGCCAAAAACTAGCCAAAAACATTCAGTACTTC.

This clonotype turned up a few times. The chain is built from TRBV7-9 and TRBJ2-5, with 7 bases matching TRBD1. Per germline, CDR1 SEHNR and CDR2 FQNEAQ (reference sequence). V lost 1 base to trimming and J lost 4 bases; unmatched junction nucleotides: 6. The CDR3 has 15 amino acids. The CDR3 here is CASSLGQGVGETQYF. CDR3 coding DNA: TGTGCCAGCAGCTTAGGACAGGGAGTGGGAGAGACCCAGTACTTC.

This clonotype is a singleton in its sample. The genes are TRBV28 and TRBJ2-1; unclear D gene. Trimming shortened V by 5 bases and J by 10 bases, and 15 bases separated the two germline ends. The CDR3 is 13 amino acids. Germline V gives CDR1 MDHEN, CDR2 SYDVKM. The CDR3 region is CASSPPGRNEQFF. The CDR3 DNA is TGTGCCAGCAGTCCCCCTGGGCGTAACGAGCAGTTCTTC. The whole variable domain, remainder taken from reference TRBV28 and TRBJ2-1, is DVKVTQSSRYLVKRTGEKVFLECVQDMDHENMFWYRQDPGLGLRLIYFSYDVKMKEKGDIPEGYSVSREKKERFSLILESASTNQTSMYLCASSPPGRNEQFFGPGTRLTVL.

The CDR3 DNA reads as TGCAGTGCCCCGACTAGCGGGGGGGCCTGGTACAATGAGCAGTTCTTC. Amino acids: CSAPTSGGAWYNEQFF. The gene calls are TRBV20-1 and TRBJ2-1; 14 nucleotides match TRBD2. V lost 6 bases to trimming and J lost 4 bases; unmatched junction nucleotides: 8. Germline assignment: CDR1 DFQATT and CDR2 SNEGSKA (reference sequence). This CDR3 spans 16 amino acids.

This clonotype was picked up a small number of times. The chain combines TRBV9 with TRBJ2-7; TRBD2 aligns across 7 bases. CDR1 and CDR2 (germline): SGDLS, YYNGEE. This CDR3 contains 17 residues. V lost 0 bases and J lost 0; bases outside the gene matches: 9. This chain's CDR3 is CASSVGALAASSYEQYF. As DNA, the CDR3 is TGTGCCAGCAGCGTAGGCGCCCTAGCGGCGAGCTCCTACGAGCAGTACTTC.

The CDR3: CASSIGSTEAFF. Written as DNA, the CDR3 is TGTGCCAGTAGTATCGGGTCCACTGAAGCTTTCTTT. This sequence joins TRBV19 and TRBJ1-1; no clear D gene. V was shortened by 3 bases and J by 4 bases, with 6 bases between the two germline ends. This CDR3 has 12 residues. Germline CDR1 is LNHDA and CDR2 is SQIVND (reference sequence).

A remark on this clonotype: A junction boundary mismatches the germline segment, possibly from a read error. V gene TRBV11-2 combines with J gene TRBJ2-1; tentative D call: TRBD1 (6 bases). Germline V gene sequence: CDR1 SGHAT, CDR2 FQNNGV. The CDR3 has 15 residues. The DNA of the CDR3 is TGTGCCAGCAGCTTAATTCGGGGCAGGGGCTCGGTCCGGATCTTC. Translation: CASSLIRGRGSVRIF.